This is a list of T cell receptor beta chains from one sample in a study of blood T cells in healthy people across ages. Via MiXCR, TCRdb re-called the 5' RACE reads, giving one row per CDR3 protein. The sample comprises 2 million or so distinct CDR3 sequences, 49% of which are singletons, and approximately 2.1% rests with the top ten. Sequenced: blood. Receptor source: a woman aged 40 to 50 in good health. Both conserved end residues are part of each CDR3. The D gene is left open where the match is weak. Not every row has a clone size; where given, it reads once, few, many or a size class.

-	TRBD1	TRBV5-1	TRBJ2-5	TGCGCCAGCAGCTCCCTCGGGACAGGGCCAGAGACCCAGTACTTC	CASSSLGTGPETQYF
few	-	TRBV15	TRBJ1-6	TGTGCCACCAGCAGAGGGGCCGGGACGGAAGATTCACCCCTCCACTTT	CATSRGAGTEDSPLHF
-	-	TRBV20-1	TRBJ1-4	TGCAGTGCCAGCGGAGGTGAAAAACTGTTTTTT	CSASGGEKLFF
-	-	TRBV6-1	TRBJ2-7	TGTGCCAGCAGTAAACAATACGGGGTTTCCTACGAGCAGTACTTC	CASSKQYGVSYEQYF
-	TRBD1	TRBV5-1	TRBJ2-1	TGCGCCAGCAGCTTGTTGGTGGGACAGTTGGGGCATGAGCAGTTCTTC	CASSLLVGQLGHEQFF
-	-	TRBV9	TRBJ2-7	TGTGCCAGCAGCCCACCTCCCCCCCATCCCGAGCAGTACTTC	CASSPPPPHPEQYF
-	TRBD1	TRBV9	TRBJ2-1	TGTGCCAGCAGCGTAGCCGGACAGGGGTCTTACAATGAGCAGTTCTTC	CASSVAGQGSYNEQFF
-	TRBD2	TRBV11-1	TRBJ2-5	TGTGTCAGCAGCTCCCCGGGGGAGGGGCACCAAGAGACCCAGTACTTC	CVSSSPGEGHQETQYF
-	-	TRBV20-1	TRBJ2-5	TGCAGTGCTAGACCCCTAACCCGGCCCCGGTACTTC	CSARPLTRPRYF
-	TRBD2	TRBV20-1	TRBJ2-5	TGCAGTGCCCCTAGGATAAGCGGGGGGGCTAAAAGCCAAGAGACCCAGTACTTC	CSAPRISGGAKSQETQYF
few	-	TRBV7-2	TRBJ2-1	TGTGCCAGCAGCCCCCGGAGGGGGGTCAATGAGCAGTTCTTC	CASSPRRGVNEQFF
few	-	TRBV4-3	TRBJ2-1	TGCGCCAGCAGCCAAGCTCAGGTCTCCTACAATGAGCAGTTCTTC	CASSQAQVSYNEQFF
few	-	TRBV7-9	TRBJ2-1	TGTGCCAGCAGCTTAGCAGAGGGACATATCAATGAGCAGTTCTTC	CASSLAEGHINEQFF
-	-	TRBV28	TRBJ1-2	TGTGCCAGCAGTTTACCAGGGGAATGCACCTTC	CASSLPGECTF
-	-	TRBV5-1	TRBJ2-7	TGCGCCAGCAGCTGGGAGATACTACGGGAGCAGTACTTC	CASSWEILREQYF
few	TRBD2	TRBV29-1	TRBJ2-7	TGCAGCGTACTGGGGGGGGAAAGAGAATACGAGCAGTACTTC	CSVLGGEREYEQYF
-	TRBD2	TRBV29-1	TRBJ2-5	TGCAGCGTTGGGGGGGGGACGGGAAGCCAGTACTTC	CSVGGGTGSQYF
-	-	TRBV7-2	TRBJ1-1	TGTGCCAGCAGCCTAAGTGGGGGGCGGATGAACACTGAAGCTTTCTTT	CASSLSGGRMNTEAFF
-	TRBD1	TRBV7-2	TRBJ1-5	TGTGCCAGCAGCAACAGGGGCCAGCCCCAGCATTTT	CASSNRGQPQHF